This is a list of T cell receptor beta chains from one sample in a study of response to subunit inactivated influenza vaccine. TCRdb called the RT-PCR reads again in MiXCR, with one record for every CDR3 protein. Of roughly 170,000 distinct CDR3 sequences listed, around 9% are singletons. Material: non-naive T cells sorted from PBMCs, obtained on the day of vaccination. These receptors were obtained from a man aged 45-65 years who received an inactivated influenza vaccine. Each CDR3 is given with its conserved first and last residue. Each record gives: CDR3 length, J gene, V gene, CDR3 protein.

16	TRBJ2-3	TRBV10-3	CAISPLAGGVTDTQYF
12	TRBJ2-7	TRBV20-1	CSAGDGTYEQYF
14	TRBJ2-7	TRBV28	CAIAPGPLGYEQYF
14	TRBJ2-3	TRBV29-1	CSVGQGLSTDTQYF
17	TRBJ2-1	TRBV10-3	CAISQRGAGTIANEQFF
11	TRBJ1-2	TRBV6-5	CASSWRGGYTF
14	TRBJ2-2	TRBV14	CASSQVRGNGELFF
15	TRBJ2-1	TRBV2	CASSVPSGGAHEQFF
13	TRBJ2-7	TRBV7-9	CASSQNPGYEQYF
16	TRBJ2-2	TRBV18	CASSPPRYPNTGELFF
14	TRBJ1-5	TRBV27	CASSSTGTGGIQHF
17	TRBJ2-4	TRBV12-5	CASGLVPSSGRENIQYF
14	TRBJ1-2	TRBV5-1	CASSPGTSNYGYTF
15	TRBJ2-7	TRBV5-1	CASSSKQGASYEQYF
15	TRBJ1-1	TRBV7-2	CASSLRDIINTEAFF